These 8 T cell receptor beta chains were sequenced from one sample in a study of T cell responses to AZD1222 COVID-19 vaccine. Produced via immunoSEQ multiplex PCR; TCRdb's table is partial and in-frame only. The data show 200,000 to 300,000 clones, more than 80% seen once. The sequences come from peripheral blood, collected on day 0 of AZD1222 vaccination. The receptors come from an adult in good health.

The gene calls are TRBV14 and TRBJ1-2; the D gene is possibly TRBD1 (5 bases). This CDR3 is 13 amino acids long. Germline V gene sequence: CDR1 SGHDN, CDR2 FVKESK. The V gene lost 3 bases and the J gene lost 7 bases, with 12 bases spanning the gap. The CDR3 DNA is TGTGCCAGCAGCCAGACTACAGGAGGTGGCTACACCTTC. Translating gives CASSQTTGGGYTF.

The chain is built from TRBV18 and TRBJ2-1, with a tentative D call TRBD2 (7 bases). The CDR3 has 15 amino acids. V lost 0 bases, J lost 8 bases, and 14 bases lay in between. The germline V gene encodes CDR1 KGHSH and CDR2 LQKENI. CDR3 coding DNA: TGTGCCAGCTCACCACCGGCGGGGGCCCGAGATGAGCAGTTCTTC. Translated, it gives CASSPPAGARDEQFF.

The CDR3 DNA is TGTGCCAGCTCCGGGACTTCCACCTACGAGCAGTACTTC. It is translated as CASSGTSTYEQYF. V is TRBV7-9 and J is TRBJ2-7, with D perhaps matching TRBD2 (6 bases). CDR1 and CDR2 (germline): SEHNR, FQNEAQ (reference sequence). V was cut by 8 bases and J by 2 bases, with 13 bases left in between. The CDR3 covers 13 residues.

This chain connects TRBV3-1 (or the pseudogene TRBV3-2) to TRBJ1-1; D not resolved. V was clipped by 2 bases and J by 4 bases, with 11 bases between them. The CDR3 contains 14 residues. The germline CDR1 and CDR2 sequences are LGHDT and YNNKEL (reference sequence). The CDR3 loop is CASSQQSVGTEAFF. CDR3 nucleotide sequence: TGTGCCAGCAGCCAACAGTCCGTCGGCACTGAAGCTTTCTTT.

The chain employs TRBV7-7 and TRBJ2-7, with D possibly being TRBD1 (7 bases). CDR1 and CDR2 from the germline V gene are SSHAT and FNYEAQ (reference sequence). This CDR3 has 15 amino acids. Trimming took off 5 bases at V and 0 bases at J, with 14 bases between the two ends. The CDR3 is CASSPVQGGSYEQYF. DNA for the CDR3: TGTGCCAGCAGCCCGGTGCAGGGGGGCTCCTACGAGCAGTACTTC.

This chain joins TRBV9 and TRBJ1-6; D gene uncertain. The CDR3 spans 15 residues. The V and J ends lost 0 bases and 2 bases respectively, with 6 bases between them. Looked up from germline, CDR1 is SGDLS and CDR2 is YYNGEE. CDR3 sequence: CASSVGGTYNSPLHF. As DNA, the CDR3 is TGTGCCAGCAGCGTAGGAGGAACCTATAATTCACCCCTCCACTTT.

This clone appeared a single time. The chain has TRBV18 and TRBJ1-3, with D possibly being TRBD1 (6 bases). Germline V lookup: CDR1 KGHSH, CDR2 LQKENI. This CDR3 comprises 12 residues. V lost 3 bases and J 11 bases, leaving 11 bases between the germline ends. Here the CDR3 DNA reads TGTGCCAGCTCACCGGGGGGGCCCGCCATATATTTT. Encoded protein: CASSPGGPAIYF.

The CDR3 DNA reads TGTGCCGCCGGACAGGGAGGTAACACTGAAGCTTTCTTT. It specifies CAAGQGGNTEAFF. The chain uses TRBV10-3 and TRBJ1-1; 8 nucleotides align to TRBD1. The V gene end was trimmed by 11 bases and the J gene end by 2 bases; junction bases not matched to a gene: 7. Germline CDR1 reads ENHRY; CDR2 reads SYGVKD. This CDR3 is built from 13 residues.